These T cell receptor beta chains were read from a single sample in a study of blood T cell repertoires in COVID-19. The data were produced by immunoSEQ multiplex PCR, yet TCRdb's version contains in-frame clones alone and is incomplete. The table shows hundreds of thousands of clones, with 75% to 90% occurring only once. Sequencing was performed on peripheral blood. The receptors come from a man between 35 and 55 years old with acute or convalescent COVID-19. The CDR3 runs from the conserved cysteine through the conserved F or W. D genes are given only for firm matches. Where a row states a size, it is once, few, many or the class of an expanded clone; other rows omit it.

d_call	v_call	j_call	clone_size	cdr3_nt	cdr3_aa
TRBD1	TRBV9	TRBJ2-3	-	TGTGCCAGCAGCGTAGGGGTTAGTGGCTTTACCGGGACAGGTGTCACAGATACGCAGTATTTT	CASSVGVSGFTGTGVTDTQYF
-	TRBV30	TRBJ2-6	-	TGTGCCTGGAGTGTTGGAGCAGGGGGGGCCAACGTCCTGACTTTC	CAWSVGAGGANVLTF
TRBD1	TRBV7-8	TRBJ2-7	-	TGTGCCAGCAGCTGGACCGGGACAGTCTCCTACGAGCAGTACTTC	CASSWTGTVSYEQYF
-	TRBV11-2	TRBJ2-1	-	TGTGCCAGCAGCTTAGACTACAGGAGCTCCTACAATGAGCAGTTCTTC	CASSLDYRSSYNEQFF
TRBD1	TRBV5-1	TRBJ1-1	-	TGCGCCAGCAGCCCCGCCACAGGGGTCGTCCTCACTGAAGCTTTCTTT	CASSPATGVVLTEAFF
-	TRBV30	TRBJ1-5	-	TGTGCCTGGAGTCACAGTTCCGATCAGCCCCAGCATTTT	CAWSHSSDQPQHF
TRBD1	TRBV28	TRBJ2-7	-	TGTGCCAGCAGTTTATTGGCGGGGACAGGGACCTACGAGCAGTACTTC	CASSLLAGTGTYEQYF
TRBD1	TRBV6-2/TRBV6-3	TRBJ2-7	-	TGTGCCAGCAGTCCCCGGGACAGGGGGGTCTGGTTAGTCTACGAGCAGTACTTC	CASSPRDRGVWLVYEQYF
-	TRBV27	TRBJ1-2	-	TGTGCCAGCAGTGCACAGGGTCGAGGCTATGGCTACACCTTC	CASSAQGRGYGYTF
TRBD2	TRBV5-4	TRBJ2-3	-	TGTGCCAGCAGCTTCGGGGTAGCGGGTATAGGGGATACGCAGTATTTT	CASSFGVAGIGDTQYF
TRBD2	TRBV30	TRBJ2-3	once	TGTGCCTGGAGAAATCCAGCGGGAGGGCACACGCAGTATTTT	CAWRNPAGGHTQYF
-	TRBV3-1/TRBV3-2	TRBJ2-3	once	TGTGCCAGCAGCCAAGTGGGCGGGAGCACAGATACGCAGTATTTT	CASSQVGGSTDTQYF
TRBD1	TRBV10-1	TRBJ2-1	-	TGCGCCAGCGGGGACAGGCTGAGCTACAATGAGCAGTTCTTC	CASGDRLSYNEQFF
-	TRBV7-9	TRBJ1-2	-	TGTGCCAGCGACCATGGGGGGGCAGGGACAAACTATGGCTACACCTTC	CASDHGGAGTNYGYTF
-	TRBV7-9	TRBJ1-2	-	TGTGCCAGCAGCTTAGGGGTAGCAGGGATTGACGGCTACACCTTC	CASSLGVAGIDGYTF
-	TRBV18	TRBJ2-2	-	TGTGCCAGCTCACCCCCCCTGGGAGGCGACGGGGAGCTGTTTTTT	CASSPPLGGDGELFF
TRBD1	TRBV5-5	TRBJ2-1	-	TGTGCCAGCAGCCCCGGGACAGGGCTCGGGAATGAGCAGTTCTTC	CASSPGTGLGNEQFF
TRBD1	TRBV10-3	TRBJ2-7	-	TGTGCCATCAGTCCGGGACAGGGGAACGAGCAGTACTTC	CAISPGQGNEQYF
TRBD1	TRBV28	TRBJ1-6	-	TGTGCCAGCAAGGGGGCCTGGAATTCACCCCTCCACTTT	CASKGAWNSPLHF
-	TRBV7-6	TRBJ2-3	-	TGTGCCAGCAGCCCAGGCGGCGGGACGGCTGATACGCAGTATTTT	CASSPGGGTADTQYF
-	TRBV6-5	TRBJ2-3	-	TGTGCCAGCACCTTGCGAGGGGGGGGTGCAGATACGCAGTATTTT	CASTLRGGGADTQYF
TRBD1	TRBV6-2/TRBV6-3	TRBJ2-1	-	TGTGCCAGCAGTCAAACAGGGGGGCCAAGCTCCTACAATGAGCAGTTCTTC	CASSQTGGPSSYNEQFF
-	TRBV7-2	TRBJ1-2	few	TGTGCCAGCAGCCCTCAGGCGGGGGAAAACTATGGCTACACCTTC	CASSPQAGENYGYTF
-	TRBV24-1	TRBJ1-6	-	TGTGCCACCAGTGATTTGGCAGGGGACCGGATCGCATCCAATTCACCCCTCCACTTT	CATSDLAGDRIASNSPLHF
-	TRBV19	TRBJ2-1	-	TGTGCCAGTACGGAACAGGGAAGATATGAGCAGTTCTTC	CASTEQGRYEQFF